This TCR beta chain was captured by sequencing in a study of OX40 agonist ivuxolimab in advanced cancers. About the research overall: Around 40% of patients had received prior checkpoint inhibitor therapy.

This table comes from immunoSEQ multiplex PCR, and its TCRdb copy is limited to in-frame clones, with some not included. Of 50,000 to 70,000 clones in the sample, around 80% were seen once. A few counts support this clone. Mismatch with germline at one junction end may stem from a read error. The germline V gene has CDR1 MNHEY and CDR2 SVGAGI. CDR3 length: 15 residues. The chain is built from TRBV6-5 and TRBJ1-1; possibly TRBD1 for D (5 bases). The receptor comes from an adult with an advanced solid tumor such as melanoma, head and neck, liver or kidney cancer. This sample comprised CD4+ or CD8+ T cells sorted from blood, obtained in a trial of the OX40 agonist ivuxolimab. The CDR3 coding sequence is TGTGCCAGCAGATACTACCCGGACACGAACACTGAAGCTTTCTTT. It encodes CASRYYPDTNTEAFF.